This T cell receptor beta chain originates from a study of chemoradiotherapy in HPV16-positive cancers. The overall study: Candidate HPV-specific T-cell clones and common TCR motifs came from functional assays in a couple of HPV16-positive patients.

The ends lost 6 bases at V and 1 base at J; junction bases unmatched: 5. The CDR3 is made up of 14 amino acids. Germline CDR1 KGHSH, CDR2 LQKENI. The protocol was immunoSEQ multiplex PCR, while the TCRdb copy is restricted to in-frame clones and leaves out a portion. Counted here are around 40,000 clones, more than 75% occurring once; the ten biggest clones make up more than 5%. On this clone itself: As yet, its antigen is unknown.

Over chemoradiotherapy, repertoires were sampled more than once. Notes on the study in general: Only a couple of HPV16-positive patients supplied the functional HPV-specificity definition. Non-HPV-specific T cells did not expand in tumors during treatment, whereas candidate HPV-specific clones and E7-related motifs did.

The clonotype originates from a human donor with HPV-associated anogenital cancer. The rearrangement joins TRBV18 to TRBJ1-1; 7 bases fit TRBD1. The sequences come from blood, collected from a patient who underwent chemoradiotherapy. The CDR3 DNA is TGTGCCAGCTCGTCCGGGACAGCGAACACTGAAGCTTTCTTT. Translated, it gives CASSSGTANTEAFF.